This is a list of T cell receptor beta chains from one sample in a study of Ad26.COV2.S vaccination and SARS-CoV-2 variants. The table came from immunoSEQ multiplex PCR; TCRdb's copy has only in-frame clones and leaves some out. The table records roughly 350,000 clones, approximately 90% of them present only once. This specimen was peripheral blood, taken in a trial of Ad26.COV2.S vaccine versus placebo. All receptors come from a person between 18 and 65 years old who received the Ad26.COV2.S COVID-19 vaccine or a placebo. The CDR3 runs from the conserved cysteine through the conserved F or W. Each record gives: J gene, clone size, V gene, CDR3 length, D gene, CDR3 DNA, CDR3 protein. The D gene is left open where the match is weak. Where a row states a size, it is once, few, many or the class of an expanded clone; other rows omit it.

TRBJ2-2,.,TRBV24-1,17,TRBD1,TGTGCCACCAGTGACCTCCCGAGGGGGCTAGGGACCGGGGAGCTGTTTTTT,CATSDLPRGLGTGELFF
TRBJ1-5,.,TRBV12-3/TRBV12-4,13,.,TGTGCCAGCAGTTTAGGGGCAGGGCAGCCCCAGCATTTT,CASSLGAGQPQHF
TRBJ2-6,.,TRBV9,19,.,TGTGCCAGCAGCGCCCCGGGGGCCATCCTGCCCCCTGGGGCCAACGTCCTGACTTTC,CASSAPGAILPPGANVLTF
TRBJ1-2,.,TRBV28,12,.,TGTGCCAGCAGTTTCTACAACTATGGCTACACCTTC,CASSFYNYGYTF
TRBJ2-7,.,TRBV7-3,14,.,TGTGCCAGCAGCTTAATAAGAAGCTCCTACGAGCAGTACTTC,CASSLIRSSYEQYF
TRBJ2-7,.,TRBV30,12,.,TGTGCCTGGACTGACAGACCCTACGAGCAGTACTTC,CAWTDRPYEQYF
TRBJ2-3,.,TRBV4-1,17,TRBD2,TGCGCCAGCAGCCCCCGGACCAGCGGGGGAACCACAGATACGCAGTATTTT,CASSPRTSGGTTDTQYF
TRBJ1-3,.,TRBV3-1/TRBV3-2,15,TRBD1,TGTGCCAGCAGTCGACAGGGGAGCTCTGGAAACACCATATATTTT,CASSRQGSSGNTIYF
TRBJ2-5,.,TRBV10-3,13,.,TGTGCCGCCGGACATGACTCGCAAGAGACCCAGTACTTC,CAAGHDSQETQYF
TRBJ1-2,.,TRBV12-3/TRBV12-4,13,.,TGTGCCAGCAGTTTATCACAGAGGTATGGCTACACCTTC,CASSLSQRYGYTF
TRBJ2-2,.,TRBV19,14,.,TGTGCCAGTACTGTCAGGGACGTCTCCGGGGAGCTGTTTTTT,CASTVRDVSGELFF
TRBJ2-7,.,TRBV18,15,.,TGTGCCAGCTCAGCAAAACAAACAGGGTTGCACGAGCAGTACTTC,CASSAKQTGLHEQYF
TRBJ1-2,.,TRBV20-1,16,.,TGCAGTGCTAGTGGGTTTGCGAAAGGGGTATCCTATGGCTACACCTTC,CSASGFAKGVSYGYTF
TRBJ1-1,.,TRBV7-6,13,.,TGTGCCAGCAGCTTCGGTTTGACTTCTGAAGCTTTCTTT,CASSFGLTSEAFF
TRBJ1-3,few,TRBV5-4,15,.,TGTGCCAGCAGCCTGGACGGGACTCCCGGAAACACCATATATTTT,CASSLDGTPGNTIYF
TRBJ2-3,.,TRBV6-4,17,.,TGTGCCAGCGAGGATAGCCTTAGACCAACTAGCACAGATACGCAGTATTTT,CASEDSLRPTSTDTQYF